These T cell receptor beta chains were read from a single sample in a study of blood T cell repertoires in COVID-19. Generated by immunoSEQ multiplex PCR, the TCRdb table keeps only in-frame clones and is missing some. The table includes roughly 160,000 clones, about 88% detected once. The sequenced sample consisted of peripheral blood. These receptors were taken from a man between 60 and 75 years old with acute or convalescent COVID-19. The CDR3 runs from the conserved cysteine through the conserved F or W. The D gene is left open where the match is weak. Only some rows state a clone size, as once, few, many or a class for expanded clones.

D	length	size	V	J	DNA	CDR3
-	14	-	TRBV30	TRBJ2-2	TGTGCCTGGAAAGTGAGGCGGTCCACCGGGGAGCTGTTTTTT	CAWKVRRSTGELFF
TRBD1	14	-	TRBV5-1	TRBJ1-6	TGCGCCAGCAGCAGGGGACAGGGGAATTCACCCCTCCACTTT	CASSRGQGNSPLHF
TRBD2	14	-	TRBV7-2	TRBJ2-3	TGTGCCAGCAGCTTAGGGACTAGCGCGTCAACGGGGTATTTT	CASSLGTSASTGYF
-	14	once	TRBV25-1	TRBJ1-5	TGTGCCAGCAGTAGGGCGGGATTCAATCAGCCCCAGCATTTT	CASSRAGFNQPQHF
-	12	-	TRBV6-6	TRBJ1-5	TGTGCCAGCAGTACCAGAAATCAGCCCCAGCATTTT	CASSTRNQPQHF
TRBD1	14	-	TRBV10-3	TRBJ1-5	TGTGCCATCAGTGGATCAGACAGGGCCCAGCCCCAGCATTTT	CAISGSDRAQPQHF
TRBD1	15	once	TRBV6-2/TRBV6-3	TRBJ1-5	TGTGCCAGCAGTGATTCGGACAGGAGAAATCAGCCCCAGCATTTT	CASSDSDRRNQPQHF
TRBD1	13	-	TRBV12-3/TRBV12-4	TRBJ2-5	TGTGCCAGCAGCCCGGACAGGGGTGAGACCCAGTACTTC	CASSPDRGETQYF
-	12	-	TRBV18	TRBJ2-1	TGTGCCAGCTCACTAAGGGGAAATGAGCAGTTCTTC	CASSLRGNEQFF
-	13	-	TRBV27	TRBJ2-5	TGTGCCAGCAGTCCAGGGATCCAAGAGACCCAGTACTTC	CASSPGIQETQYF
-	14	-	TRBV29-1	TRBJ1-1	TGCAGCGTTGAAGATACCGGGGGAGGAACTGAAGCTTTCTTT	CSVEDTGGGTEAFF
-	13	-	TRBV7-3	TRBJ1-1	TGTGCCAGCAGCCCCGGGGAGGGGCGAGGAGCTTTCTTT	CASSPGEGRGAFF
-	17	-	TRBV19	TRBJ1-1	TGTGCCAGTAGTTCACGTAGGAGCGGACAGTTGAACACTGAAGCTTTCTTT	CASSSRRSGQLNTEAFF
-	15	-	TRBV7-2	TRBJ1-1	TGTGCCAGCAGCTTAGAAAACAGGGTGAACACTGAAGCTTTCTTT	CASSLENRVNTEAFF
-	14	once	TRBV9	TRBJ1-3	TGTGCCAGCAGCGTAGCCACAACTGGAAACACCATATATTTT	CASSVATTGNTIYF
TRBD1	14	-	TRBV15	TRBJ1-1	TGTGCCACCAGCAGAAAAACAGGGGAAACTGAAGCTTTCTTT	CATSRKTGETEAFF
-	13	few	TRBV9	TRBJ2-7	TGTGCCAGCAGCGTAGGAAGTCTCGGGGAGCAGTACTTC	CASSVGSLGEQYF
-	14	-	TRBV19	TRBJ1-4	TGTGCCAGTAGTTATTTAGGGGTAGGCGAAAAACTGTTTTTT	CASSYLGVGEKLFF
-	13	-	TRBV6-6	TRBJ2-1	TGTGCCAGCAGCACGGCCGGGTACAATGAGCAGTTCTTC	CASSTAGYNEQFF
-	12	-	TRBV6-6	TRBJ1-1	TGTGCCAGCAGTTACTCGTTACAGGAAGCTTTCTTT	CASSYSLQEAFF
-	16	-	TRBV5-6	TRBJ2-1	TGTGCCAGCAGTATAGTAGCGGACGACTCCTACAATGAGCAGTTCTTC	CASSIVADDSYNEQFF
-	13	-	TRBV2	TRBJ1-1	TGTGCCAGCGGGGGGGGTACTTTTTCTGAAGCTTTCTTT	CASGGGTFSEAFF
-	13	-	TRBV7-9	TRBJ2-5	TGTGCCAGCAGCAGGACAAGTCCAGAGACCCAGTACTTC	CASSRTSPETQYF
TRBD1	14	-	TRBV29-1	TRBJ1-2	TGCAGCGTTCCCGAAGGACAGGATAGCTATGGCTACACCTTC	CSVPEGQDSYGYTF
-	14	-	TRBV11-2	TRBJ2-1	TGTGCCAGCAGCTTAGGTAGTCCCGGCAATGAGCAGTTCTTC	CASSLGSPGNEQFF
TRBD1	14	-	TRBV9	TRBJ2-3	TGTGCCAGCAGCCCCCGGACAGGGTCAGATACGCAGTATTTT	CASSPRTGSDTQYF
-	13	once	TRBV5-3	TRBJ1-6	TGTGCCAGAAGCTCCAGGAATAATTCACCCCTCCACTTT	CARSSRNNSPLHF
-	15	-	TRBV4-2	TRBJ1-4	TGTGCCAGCAGCCAAGATCCAGGGCAAGATGAAAAACTGTTTTTT	CASSQDPGQDEKLFF
TRBD2	14	-	TRBV10-3	TRBJ2-7	TGTGCCACCAAGGGACTAGCGGGGGCCTACGAGCAGTACTTC	CATKGLAGAYEQYF
-	14	-	TRBV5-1	TRBJ2-3	TGCGCCAGCAATCGAGGGGAGGGCACAGATACGCAGTATTTT	CASNRGEGTDTQYF
TRBD1	14	-	TRBV6-5	TRBJ1-5	TGTGCCAGCAGGGCGACAGGGAGAAATCAGCCCCAGCATTTT	CASRATGRNQPQHF
TRBD1	14	-	TRBV2	TRBJ2-2	TGTGCCAGCGGATCGGACAGGTACACCGGGGAGCTGTTTTTT	CASGSDRYTGELFF
-	17	-	TRBV7-9	TRBJ2-3	TGTGCCAGCACTCTTCCCCAGGGGTTAGTAATTCGAGATACGCAGTATTTT	CASTLPQGLVIRDTQYF
-	14	-	TRBV6-5	TRBJ1-1	TGTGCCAGCAGTTACTCGCAACGAGAAACTGAAGCTTTCTTT	CASSYSQRETEAFF
TRBD2	16	-	TRBV4-2	TRBJ2-1	TGTGCCAGCAGCTCCCACCCCGCGGGGGGGGGCAATGAGCAGTTCTTC	CASSSHPAGGGNEQFF
TRBD2	17	-	TRBV4-2	TRBJ2-2	TGTGCCAGCAGCATCAAAGGGCTAGCGGGAGGCACCGGGGAGCTGTTTTTT	CASSIKGLAGGTGELFF
-	13	-	TRBV9	TRBJ1-6	TGTGCCAGCAGCGCCTATGGGGCTTCACCCCTCCACTTT	CASSAYGASPLHF
-	15	-	TRBV9	TRBJ1-1	TGTGCCAGCAGCGTACAGGGGACGATGAACACTGAAGCTTTCTTT	CASSVQGTMNTEAFF
-	16	-	TRBV10-3	TRBJ1-5	TGTGCCATCAGTGAGCCAGGGGCGGGCGGCAATCAGCCCCAGCATTTT	CAISEPGAGGNQPQHF
TRBD2	13	few	TRBV18	TRBJ2-7	TGTGCCAGCTCATCTAGCGGGGCCTACGAGCAGTACTTC	CASSSSGAYEQYF
-	11	-	TRBV6-1	TRBJ1-5	TGTGCCAGCAGTGATGCGCAGCCCCAGCATTTT	CASSDAQPQHF
-	15	-	TRBV7-9	TRBJ1-6	TGTGCCAGCAGCCCTGGGCAGGCGATTAATTCACCCCTCCACTTT	CASSPGQAINSPLHF
-	16	-	TRBV6-1	TRBJ1-3	TGTGCCAGCAGTGAAGCGGGGGGAATTTCTGGAAACACCATATATTTT	CASSEAGGISGNTIYF
TRBD2	15	once	TRBV11-3	TRBJ2-1	TGTGCCAGCAGCTTCAGACTAGCGACCTACAATGAGCAGTTCTTC	CASSFRLATYNEQFF
-	15	-	TRBV7-9	TRBJ1-3	TGTGCCAGCATCAAGATGACAGGCTCTGGAAACACCATATATTTT	CASIKMTGSGNTIYF
TRBD1	15	-	TRBV5-1	TRBJ1-1	TGCGCCAGCAGCTGGGCCGGGACAGGTAACACTGAAGCTTTCTTT	CASSWAGTGNTEAFF
-	15	-	TRBV11-2	TRBJ1-2	TGTGCCAGCAGCTTACAAGGCGGGGTAGCCTATGGCTACACCTTC	CASSLQGGVAYGYTF
TRBD1	15	-	TRBV18	TRBJ1-1	TGTGCCAGCTCACCGGGACAGGCAGTCAGAGCTGAAGCTTTCTTT	CASSPGQAVRAEAFF